This T cell receptor gamma chain is from a study of intestinal T cells in coeliac disease. Study at large: Mean age was about 16 for coeliac patients versus less than 55 for controls.

This clone is large by share. Antigen unknown. TRG repertoires were amplified with LymphoTrack primers from 200 ng of biopsy DNA. TCRdb reprocessed the multiplex PCR reads using CATT. The profile covers about 750 gamma-chain clones, with approximately 55% appearing a single time and around a sixth taken by the ten largest. Under 13 formalin-fixed paraffin-embedded scrolls, each 5 µm thick, supplied each case's genomic DNA. Study conclusions and caveats: Age differed significantly between coeliac patients and controls. All 22 biopsies were correctly classified by TRD kmer clustering. FFPE-derived DNA was relatively degraded, likely losing some TCR sequences.

V lost 0 bases, J lost 3 bases, and 2 bases stayed unmatched. The length of the CDR3 is 13 residues. CDR1 is GITISATS and CDR2 is ISYDGTV in the germline V gene (reference sequence). The chain has TRGV9 and TRGJ1 or TRGJ2. Sequencing used a duodenal biopsy. The TCR originated in a human donor with celiac disease. The DNA of the CDR3 is TGTGCCTTGTGGGAGGTGCCTTATTATAAGAAACTCTTT. Translation: CALWEVPYYKKLF.